This T cell receptor (beta chain) came from a study of blood T cell repertoires in COVID-19 (dated by TCRdb to about 2020). Regarding the research as a whole: Samples from collaborators originated in the United States, Italy and Spain and spanned both the acute and convalescent phases of COVID-19. The prospective study material was composed of cDNA or gDNA derived from T cells, B-cell-depleted T cells, or PBMCs. The dataset comprised deeply sampled blood TCRbeta repertoires from subjects exposed to, actively infected with, or recovered from COVID-19. The repertoires were released in a freely available public database meant as a resource for research on the immune response to SARS-CoV-2. The samples were drawn from two sources: the first 160 participants of the ongoing ImmuneRACE study, and over 950 subjects contributed by 6 global collaborators. Sample metadata almost always included a de-identified subject ID, COVID-19 status, age in years and sex. Where available, HLA class I and class II types were obtained from metadata supplied by the sample provider rather than from assay-based typing.

The immunoSEQ Assay, a bias-controlled multiplex PCR, was used to amplify TCRbeta CDR3 regions from genomic DNA. The published analysis was carried out like this. Nucleated cell counts per sample were estimated from amplification of reference gene primers within the assay. To quantify the absolute abundance of each unique TCRbeta CDR3 rearrangement, sequence reads were collapsed and filtered. For each sample, productive Simpson clonality was calculated as the square root of Simpson's diversity index over productive rearrangements. Drawn from immuneACCESS, this table holds only the in-frame rearrangements with V and J called that TCRdb kept. Clones are partly lost; checked studies trace under half to an unresolved V gene and leave the rest unexplained. The DNA gave D and trimming, while V, J and clone size come from that table. The sample table contains a few hundred thousand clones; only one count was recorded for approximately 86% of them. Around 1.8% of the sample is held by the ten biggest clonotypes.

The germline V gene (reference sequence) sets CDR1 to LNHNV and CDR2 to YYDKDF. The CDR3 spans 15 residues, from the cysteine through the phenylalanine. Kept here is only the CDR3 DNA, which spans 45 bases and is read in frame from base 1. V has 2 bases trimmed and J has 5 bases trimmed; junction bases matching no gene number 2. The study at large found these results: The quantity of clinical and demographic metadata differed by source and by participant and was supplied without curation.

About this clone itself: The antigen it recognizes is unknown. Per-base qualities were not stored, and no clone one base away is much larger.

Whole blood was collected in K2EDTA tubes by collaborating institutions according to the institutions' own protocols. For TCRbeta analysis, collaborators shipped samples as frozen whole blood, isolated PBMCs, or DNA extracted from either of those sample types. The source is a man between 25 and 39 years old with active or convalescent COVID-19. The receptor chain draws on TRBV15 and TRBJ2-2; TRBD1 agrees with 10 junctional bases. Sequencing was performed on peripheral blood. The DNA sequence is as follows: TGTGCCACCAGCAGACCGGGACAGGGGACCGGGGAGCTGTTTTTT. The encoded protein is CATSRPGQGTGELFF. Joined to the reference TRBV15 and TRBJ2-2 proteins, this CDR3 gives the full variable domain: DAMVIQNPRYQVTQFGKPVTLSCSQTLNHNVMYWYQQKSSQAPKLLFHYYDKDFNNEADTPDNFQSRRPNTSFCFLDIRSPGLGDTAMYLCATSRPGQGTGELFFGEGSRLTVL.